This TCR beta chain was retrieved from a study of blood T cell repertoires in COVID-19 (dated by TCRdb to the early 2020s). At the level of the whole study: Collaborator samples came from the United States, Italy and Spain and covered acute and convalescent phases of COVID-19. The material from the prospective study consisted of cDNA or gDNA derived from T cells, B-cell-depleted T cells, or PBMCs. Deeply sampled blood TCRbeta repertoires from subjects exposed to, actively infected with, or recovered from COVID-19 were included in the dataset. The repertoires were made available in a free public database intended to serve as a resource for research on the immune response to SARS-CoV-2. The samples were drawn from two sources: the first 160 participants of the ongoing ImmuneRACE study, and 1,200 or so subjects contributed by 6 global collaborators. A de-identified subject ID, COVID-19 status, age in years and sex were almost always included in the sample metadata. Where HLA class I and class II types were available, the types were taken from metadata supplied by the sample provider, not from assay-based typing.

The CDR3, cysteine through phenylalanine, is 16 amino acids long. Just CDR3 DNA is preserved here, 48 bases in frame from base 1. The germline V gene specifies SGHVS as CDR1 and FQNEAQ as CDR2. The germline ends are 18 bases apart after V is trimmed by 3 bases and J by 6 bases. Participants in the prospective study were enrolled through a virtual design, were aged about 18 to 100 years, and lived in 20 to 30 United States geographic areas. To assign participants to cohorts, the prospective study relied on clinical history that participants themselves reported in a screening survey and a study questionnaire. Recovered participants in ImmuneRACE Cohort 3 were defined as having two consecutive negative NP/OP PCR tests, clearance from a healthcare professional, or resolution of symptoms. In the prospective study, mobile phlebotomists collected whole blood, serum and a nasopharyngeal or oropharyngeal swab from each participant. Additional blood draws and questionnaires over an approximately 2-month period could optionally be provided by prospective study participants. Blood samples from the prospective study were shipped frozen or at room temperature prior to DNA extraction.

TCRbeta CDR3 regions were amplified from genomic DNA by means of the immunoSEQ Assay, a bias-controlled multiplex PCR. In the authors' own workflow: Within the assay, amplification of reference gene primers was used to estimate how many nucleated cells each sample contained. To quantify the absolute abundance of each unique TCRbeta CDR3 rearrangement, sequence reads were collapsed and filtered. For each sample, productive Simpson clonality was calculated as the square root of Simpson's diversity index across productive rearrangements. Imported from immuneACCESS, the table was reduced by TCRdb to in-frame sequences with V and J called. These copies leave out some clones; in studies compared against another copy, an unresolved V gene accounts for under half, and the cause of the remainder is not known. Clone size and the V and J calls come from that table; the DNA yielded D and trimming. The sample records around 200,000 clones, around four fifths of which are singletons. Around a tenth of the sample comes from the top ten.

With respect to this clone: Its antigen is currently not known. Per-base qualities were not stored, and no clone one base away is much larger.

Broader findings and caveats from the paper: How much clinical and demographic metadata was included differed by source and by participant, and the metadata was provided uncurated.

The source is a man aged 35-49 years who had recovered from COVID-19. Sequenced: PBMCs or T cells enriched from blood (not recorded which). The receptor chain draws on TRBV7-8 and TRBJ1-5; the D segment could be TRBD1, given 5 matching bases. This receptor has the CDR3 CASSFLPGRVGQPQHF. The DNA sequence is TGTGCCAGCAGCTTCCTCCCCGGCAGGGTTGGTCAGCCCCAGCATTTT.